These 27 T cell receptor beta chains share one sample of origin, sequenced in a study of shared clonotypes between healthy human individuals (dated by TCRdb to about 2020). For the CD8 naive samples, CD45RO-negative cells were positively selected for CCR7, yielding a CD45RA+CCR7+ population from which TemRA cells were excluded. Library prep was done by the immunoSEQ multiplex PCR assay. In its TCRdb copy, this immuneACCESS table keeps in-frame sequences only and misses some clones. Where compared with another copy, unresolved V genes explain less than half of these, and the others have no known cause. The sample table shows approximately 2,000,000 clones, and just over 90% are seen once. The ten top clones hold about 1.7% of the sample. Sequenced material: naive CD8+ T cells from PBMCs. The sample's cell subset or site label, in plain terms: CD45RA+CCR7+. Receptors were obtained from a man aged 18 to 29 in good health. Some clones in this sample may be carry-over from other donors' samples.

This rearrangement joins TRBV6-1 to TRBJ1-1, with 10 bases matching TRBD1. In germline, CDR1 is MNHNS, CDR2 SASEGT. The junction had 11 bases not matched to a gene; V was cut back by 2 bases and J by 11 bases. The CDR3 has 15 residues. The CDR3 DNA is TGTGCCAGCAGTGAAAGAATTGGCGACAGGGGGCTTGCTTTCTTT. The encoded protein is CASSERIGDRGLAFF.

The chain has TRBV27 and TRBJ2-4; D may match TRBD1 or TRBD2 (6 bases each). Per germline, CDR1 MNHEY and CDR2 SMNVEV (reference sequence). The CDR3 contains 14 residues. V lost 2 bases and J lost 5, with 10 bases in between. The CDR3 reads CASSLRGAQNIQYF. The CDR3 DNA reads as TGTGCCAGCAGTTTAAGGGGGGCCCAAAACATTCAGTACTTC.

V is TRBV4-1 and J is TRBJ1-5, with D unclear. Trimming pared 3 bases from V and 4 bases from J, leaving 10 bases between. Germline V gene lookup returns CDR1 MGHRA and CDR2 YSYEKL. The CDR3 length is 14 residues. DNA for the CDR3: TGCGCCAGCAGCCAGGAGCAAGAGAATCAGCCCCAGCATTTT. This encodes CASSQEQENQPQHF.

V is TRBV7-9 and J is TRBJ2-5; D unresolved. Trimming removed 1 base from V and 3 bases from J, with 12 bases in between. The CDR3 totals 15 residues. Germline V CDR1 and CDR2: SEHNR, FQNEAQ (reference sequence). This chain's CDR3 is CASSLEWRKKETQYF. CDR3 nucleotide sequence: TGTGCCAGCAGCTTAGAGTGGCGGAAAAAAGAGACCCAGTACTTC.

The J gene is TRBJ2-7, the V gene TRBV7-9, with TRBD1 matching over 9 bases. This CDR3 region has 16 residues. Germline values: CDR1 SEHNR, CDR2 FQNEAQ (reference sequence). J was trimmed by 2 bases and V by 1 base; bases with no gene match: 6. This CDR3 is CASSLGPGTGTYEQYF. CDR3 coding DNA: TGTGCCAGCAGCTTAGGACCTGGGACAGGGACCTACGAGCAGTACTTC.

The chain combines TRBV10-3 with TRBJ2-7; TRBD2 aligns across 16 bases. This CDR3 has 18 residues. J was trimmed by 5 bases and V by 4 bases; bases with no gene match: 11. CDR1 ENHRY and CDR2 SYGVKD come from the germline V gene. This chain's CDR3 is CAISGQGLGTSGRDEQYF. The DNA for the CDR3 is TGTGCCATCAGTGGACAGGGCTTGGGGACTAGCGGGAGGGACGAGCAGTACTTC.

This clone has just one count. The V call is TRBV28, the J call TRBJ1-3, with D possibly TRBD1 on 5 matching bases. The CDR3 covers 15 residues. V lost 2 bases and J lost 0, with 8 bases in between. Germline V lookup: CDR1 MDHEN, CDR2 SYDVKM. The CDR3 here is CASSLMGTSGNTIYF. The CDR3 region has the DNA TGTGCCAGCAGTTTAATGGGGACCTCTGGAAACACCATATATTTT. Using reference TRBV28 and TRBJ1-3 for the parts outside the CDR3, the full variable domain is DVKVTQSSRYLVKRTGEKVFLECVQDMDHENMFWYRQDPGLGLRLIYFSYDVKMKEKGDIPEGYSVSREKKERFSLILESASTNQTSMYLCASSLMGTSGNTIYFGEGSWLTVV.

This clone was observed a single time. This chain connects TRBV9 to TRBJ2-7, with D possibly matching TRBD2 (5 bases). The CDR3 is 13 amino acids. Germline CDR1 reads SGDLS; CDR2 reads YYNGEE. V lost 3 bases and J 7 bases, leaving 14 bases between the germline ends. CDR3 coding DNA: TGTGCCAGCAGCGACAGCGGATCAGGAGAGCAGTACTTC. This translates into CASSDSGSGEQYF.

This chain uses TRBV19 with TRBJ1-2; TRBD1 matches 8 bases. J was trimmed by 3 bases and V by 5 bases; bases with no gene match: 2. Germline CDR1 LNHDA, CDR2 SQIVND (reference sequence). The CDR3 has 13 amino acids. The CDR3 nucleotides are TGTGCCAGTAGTGCACAGGGGGACTATGGCTACACCTTC. Residues: CASSAQGDYGYTF.

A remark on this clone: Other DNA sequences of this sample code for an identical CDR3. The V call is TRBV9, the J call TRBJ2-7; D gene uncertain. The germline V and J ends were trimmed by 0 bases and 2 bases, with 9 bases remaining between them. Germline V gene lookup returns CDR1 SGDLS and CDR2 YYNGEE. CDR3 size: 14 residues. The CDR3 DNA follows: TGTGCCAGCAGCGTAGTACCGGGCACCTACGAGCAGTACTTC. It is translated as CASSVVPGTYEQYF.

The chain uses TRBV5-1 and TRBJ2-3; the D gene is possibly TRBD2 (7 bases). The CDR3 has 15 residues. CDR1 is SGHRS and CDR2 is YFSETQ in the germline V gene. Trimming took 3 bases from V and 5 from J, leaving 16 bases between them. DNA for the CDR3: TGCGCCAGCAGCTCCAGGGGAGGGACAAGAGATACGCAGTATTTT. As protein: CASSSRGGTRDTQYF.

This chain uses TRBV7-2 with TRBJ2-2, with 7 bases fitting TRBD2. This CDR3 contains 18 residues. Germline V lookup: CDR1 SGHTA, CDR2 FQGNSA. V gave up 1 base and J gave up 3 bases; unmatched junction bases: 11. The CDR3 bases are TGTGCCAGCAGCTTAGACGGACCCACTAGCGCCTACACCGGGGAGCTGTTTTTT. The encoded protein is CASSLDGPTSAYTGELFF.

In the case of this clone: Different DNA sequences within this sample yield the same CDR3. This sequence joins TRBV6-5 and TRBJ2-7, with 8 bases fitting TRBD1. From germline, CDR1 is MNHEY and CDR2 SVGAGI. CDR3 size: 13 residues. Trimming at V came to 6 bases and at J to 3 bases, leaving 4 bases not matched to a gene. The CDR3 nucleotides are TGTGCCAGCAGCACGACAGGGGTCTACGAGCAGTACTTC. It encodes CASSTTGVYEQYF.

V gene TRBV6-1 combines with J gene TRBJ2-2, with unresolved D. Germline lookup yields CDR1 MNHNS and CDR2 SASEGT. This CDR3 is 13 amino acids long. Trimming removed 6 bases from V and 4 bases from J, with 9 bases in between. The CDR3 region is CASRTRSTGELFF. The CDR3 DNA reads TGTGCCAGCAGGACCAGGAGCACCGGGGAGCTGTTTTTT.

V usage is TRBV12-5 and J usage is TRBJ2-1; D may be TRBD1 or TRBD2 (5 bases each). Trimming left V 6 bases short and J 8 bases short, with 20 bases between. Looked up from germline, CDR1 is LGHNT and CDR2 is FRNRAP. The CDR3 consists of 15 residues. The CDR3 protein is CASGLKGPRADEQFF. The CDR3 region has the DNA TGTGCTAGTGGGCTTAAGGGACCCAGGGCCGATGAGCAGTTCTTC.

J is TRBJ2-7 and V is TRBV29-1, with 7 bases identical to TRBD1. This CDR3 is built from 12 residues. V shed 6 bases, J shed 6 bases, and the junction held 8 bases outside the gene matches. Germline V lookup: CDR1 SQVTM, CDR2 ANQGSEA. CDR3 bases: TGCAGCGTGGGGGACAGAGGCACCGAGCAGTACTTC. This encodes CSVGDRGTEQYF.

With respect to this clone: Within the sample, other DNA sequences also encode this same CDR3. The gene calls are TRBV27 and TRBJ2-3; 11 nucleotides agree with TRBD1. Unmatched junction bases numbered 5, after V lost 6 bases and J lost 3 bases. CDR3 length: 15 residues. The germline gives CDR1 MNHEY, CDR2 SMNVEV (reference sequence). CDR3 amino acids: CASSPGTGGTDTQYF. The DNA for the CDR3 is TGTGCCAGCAGCCCCGGGACAGGGGGGACAGATACGCAGTATTTT.

The genes are TRBV13 and TRBJ2-2, with 7 bases fitting TRBD2. Germline V gene sequence: CDR1 PRHDT, CDR2 FYEKMQ (reference sequence). The V gene end was trimmed by 2 bases and the J gene end by 0 bases; junction bases not matched to a gene: 3. The CDR3 consists of 16 residues. The CDR3 DNA is TGTGCCAGCAGCTTATGGCTAGCGGCGAACACCGGGGAGCTGTTTTTT. Residues: CASSLWLAANTGELFF.

The chain has TRBV15 and TRBJ1-2; D call uncertain. Trimming pared 7 bases from V and 8 bases from J, leaving 17 bases between. The CDR3 runs 13 residues. Germline CDR1 LNHNV, CDR2 YYDKDF (reference sequence). CDR3 sequence reads: CATNAQYGYGYTF. DNA for the CDR3: TGTGCCACCAACGCACAATATGGGTACGGCTACACCTTC.

The V call is TRBV2, the J call TRBJ2-7; 8 positions agree with TRBD1. Germline trimming cut 10 bases from V and 0 bases from J; bases unmatched to any gene: 11. Germline CDR1 SNHLY, CDR2 FYNNEI. The CDR3 spans 15 residues. The CDR3 DNA is TGTGCCATCGTAGAGGGACAGGCGGACTCCTACGAGCAGTACTTC. Its protein product is CAIVEGQADSYEQYF.

The chain joins TRBV7-9 to TRBJ1-1, with D maybe TRBD1 (5 bases). CDR3 length: 14 amino acids. Per the germline V gene, CDR1 is SEHNR and CDR2 is FQNEAQ (reference sequence). V was trimmed by 5 bases and J by 1 base, leaving 11 bases between them. The CDR3 nucleotides read TGTGCCAGCAGCCCTAGACAGTCGAACACTGAAGCTTTCTTT. Its protein product is CASSPRQSNTEAFF.

The V gene is TRBV6-5, the J gene TRBJ2-2; 7 nucleotides line up with TRBD1. The germline gives CDR1 MNHEY, CDR2 SVGAGI. The CDR3 has 15 amino acids. Germline trimming cut 3 bases from V and 6 bases from J; bases unmatched to any gene: 7. The CDR3: CASSYSRGPAGELFF. The CDR3 DNA is TGTGCCAGCAGTTATTCTAGGGGGCCGGCCGGGGAGCTGTTTTTT.

This clone appeared a single time. This chain uses TRBV10-2 with TRBJ2-7; D is unresolved. Per germline, CDR1 WSHSY and CDR2 SAAADI. The CDR3 runs to 14 residues. Trimming cost V 3 bases and J 4 bases, with 13 bases left between them. The CDR3 loop is CASSDSDIAYEQYF. The DNA for the CDR3 is TGCGCCAGCAGTGACTCTGACATCGCGTACGAGCAGTACTTC.

The rearrangement uses TRBV5-6 and TRBJ2-1; tentative D call: TRBD2 (6 bases). V shed 0 bases and J shed 10 bases, with 14 bases lying between them. CDR1 is SGHDT and CDR2 is YYEEEE in the germline V gene. CDR3 length: 14 residues. CDR3 bases: TGTGCCAGCAGCTTGGGGCGACGGGAGCGGGAGCAGTTCTTC. Amino acid sequence: CASSLGRREREQFF.

The chain links TRBV7-8 to TRBJ1-4, with TRBD1 as a possible D gene (5 bases). In germline, CDR1 is SGHVS, CDR2 FQNEAQ. The CDR3 sequence is 14 residues long. V was pared by 2 bases and J by 5 bases, with 9 bases between. Here the CDR3 reads CASSLRAGNEKLFF. CDR3 in DNA: TGTGCCAGCAGCTTAAGGGCAGGGAATGAAAAACTGTTTTTT.

The chain has TRBV6-6 and TRBJ2-7; D perhaps matches TRBD2 (5 bases). From germline, CDR1 is MNHNY and CDR2 SVGAGI (reference sequence). V was clipped by 0 bases and J by 0 bases, with 9 bases between them. CDR3 size: 15 residues. The DNA of the CDR3 is TGTGCCAGCAGTTACTCGCAGCGGAACTCCTACGAGCAGTACTTC. Protein product: CASSYSQRNSYEQYF.

V usage is TRBV7-6 and J usage is TRBJ2-7, with D possibly TRBD1 on 6 matching bases. Trimming removed 5 bases from V and 4 bases from J, with 21 bases in between. Looked up from germline, CDR1 is SGHVS and CDR2 is FNYEAQ. The CDR3 runs 16 residues. The CDR3 is CASSQTTSGTQYEQYF. The CDR3 DNA sequence: TGTGCCAGCAGCCAAACTACGTCCGGGACACAGTACGAGCAGTACTTC.